These 21 T cell receptor beta chains share one sample of origin, sequenced in a study of tissue T cells after allogeneic stem cell transplantation. This table comes from immunoSEQ multiplex PCR, and its TCRdb copy is limited to in-frame clones, with some not included. The sample contains about 5,700 clones, over 60% of which appear only once. The sequenced sample was blood, obtained before transplantation. Receptor source: a man between 40 and 70 years old who later had graft-versus-host disease after an allogeneic stem cell transplant.

The V and J genes are TRBV27 and TRBJ2-1, with a tentative D call TRBD2 (6 bases). CDR3 length: 17 residues. Germline CDR1 is MNHEY and CDR2 is SMNVEV (reference sequence). Trimming took off 7 bases at V and 4 bases at J, with 23 bases between the two ends. The CDR3 spells CASIQRVVEGRYNEQFF. The CDR3, as DNA: TGTGCCAGCATCCAGCGGGTGGTTGAGGGCCGGTACAATGAGCAGTTCTTC.

This clone showed up just a few times. This chain joins TRBV10-1 and TRBJ2-5; the match to TRBD1 covers 10 bases. Germline loops: CDR1 WNHNN, CDR2 SYGVQD (reference sequence). The ends lost 2 bases at V and 6 bases at J; junction bases unmatched: 3. The CDR3 is 14 amino acids. The CDR3 nucleotides are TGCGCCAGCAGTGAGGGACAGGGGGTCAAGACCCAGTACTTC. It encodes CASSEGQGVKTQYF.

The CDR3 loop reads CASSLGQGGSYEQYF. The CDR3 nucleotides read TGTGCCAGCAGTTTGGGACAGGGGGGCTCCTACGAGCAGTACTTC. The rearrangement joins TRBV27 to TRBJ2-7; 11 bases agree with TRBD1. Germline CDR1 reads MNHEY; CDR2 reads SMNVEV (reference sequence). J lost 0 bases, V lost 3 bases, and 1 base had no gene match. The CDR3 runs 15 residues.

This chain links TRBV5-4 with TRBJ2-5, with D perhaps matching TRBD2 (5 bases). The CDR3 consists of 16 residues. CDR1 SGHNT and CDR2 YYREEE come from the germline V gene (reference sequence). The V end was cut by 2 bases, the J end by 4 bases, with 18 bases between. As DNA, the CDR3 is TGTGCCAGCAGCTTACCCGGAACGCGAGGGCGAGAGACCCAGTACTTC. Translating gives CASSLPGTRGRETQYF.

This chain connects TRBV7-3 to TRBJ1-1; no firm D call. Germline V lookup: CDR1 SGHTA, CDR2 FQGTGA. The V gene lost 8 bases and the J gene lost 7 bases, with 14 bases spanning the gap. The CDR3 length is 12 residues. CDR3 loop: CASLSPAREAFF. The CDR3 bases are TGTGCCAGCCTGTCGCCGGCGCGTGAAGCTTTCTTT.

The chain is built from TRBV7-8 and TRBJ2-3, with D maybe TRBD1 (5 bases). This CDR3 region has 15 residues. The V end was cut by 5 bases, the J end by 6 bases, with 18 bases between. In germline, CDR1 is SGHVS, CDR2 FQNEAQ. The CDR3 region has the DNA TGTGCCAGCAGCAACAGGCGTGGGGCCGGCGATACGCAGTATTTT. Its protein is CASSNRRGAGDTQYF.

The V gene is TRBV6-4, the J gene TRBJ1-1; D unresolved. Trimming pared 3 bases from V and 4 bases from J, leaving 9 bases between. CDR1 MRHNA and CDR2 SNTAGT come from the germline V gene. The CDR3 totals 13 residues. CDR3 sequence: CASSEMWGTEAFF. CDR3 in DNA: TGTGCCAGCAGTGAAATGTGGGGCACTGAAGCTTTCTTT.

This chain uses TRBV18 with TRBJ1-5; no clear D gene. Germline-derived CDR1 and CDR2 are KGHSH and LQKENI. Trimming removed 2 bases at V and 7 bases at J, with 12 bases between. This CDR3 contains 14 residues. The CDR3 nucleotides read TGTGCCAGCTCACCAGGACCCCTCGGGCAGCCCCAGCATTTT. Its translation is CASSPGPLGQPQHF.

This sequence joins TRBV5-1 and TRBJ2-3, with 14 positions matching TRBD2. Trimming removed 2 bases from V and 7 bases from J; junction bases left unmatched: 6. The CDR3 totals 16 residues. Germline CDR1 SGHRS, CDR2 YFSETQ. The CDR3 region is CASSFTGTSGGHTQYF. CDR3 DNA: TGCGCCAGCAGCTTTACCGGGACTAGCGGGGGACATACGCAGTATTTT.

The sample holds one count of this clone. This chain uses TRBV7-9 with TRBJ2-3; 12 bases map to TRBD2. CDR3 length: 18 residues. The J segment lost 0 bases and the V segment lost 6 bases, leaving 10 bases of the junction unmatched. The germline gives CDR1 SEHNR, CDR2 FQNEAQ (reference sequence). In DNA, the CDR3 is TGTGCCAGCAGGCAACGGACTAGCGGGGAGCATAGCACAGATACGCAGTATTTT. It codes for CASRQRTSGEHSTDTQYF.

The chain links TRBV27 to TRBJ2-5; 7 nucleotides match TRBD2. The CDR3 spans 15 residues. Losses at the gene ends were 6 bases for V and 5 bases for J; bases not matched to a gene: 12. CDR1 and CDR2 from the germline V gene are MNHEY and SMNVEV (reference sequence). Here the CDR3 reads CASSPMSGIGETQYF. Written as DNA, the CDR3 is TGTGCCAGCAGCCCTATGAGCGGGATTGGGGAGACCCAGTACTTC.

This chain joins TRBV15 and TRBJ1-4; 10 bases match TRBD1. There are 19 residues in the CDR3. The V and J ends lost 0 bases and 8 bases, in that order; junction bases with no gene match: 15. Germline-derived CDR1 and CDR2 are LNHNV and YYDKDF (reference sequence). For the CDR3, the DNA is TGTGCCACCAGCAGAGATTATGGGACAGGGGATGAGCGGTGGGAAAAACTGTTTTTT. This encodes CATSRDYGTGDERWEKLFF.

The chain uses TRBV6-5 and TRBJ2-7; 8 bases match TRBD2. After removal of 7 bases from V and 1 base from J, the junction contained 9 bases not matched to a gene. CDR1 and CDR2 from the germline V gene are MNHEY and SVGAGI. This CDR3 is built from 15 residues. DNA of the CDR3: TGTGCCAGCAAATCCCCTAGCGGGTCTTCCTACGAGCAGTACTTC. It specifies CASKSPSGSSYEQYF.

The chain employs TRBV12-3 or TRBV12-4 and TRBJ1-1; tentative D call: TRBD1 (6 bases). This CDR3 contains 11 residues. V lost 6 bases and J lost 13, with 15 bases in between. The CDR3 sequence: CASSSGVPGFF. Here the CDR3 DNA reads TGTGCCAGCAGCTCAGGGGTACCGGGTTTCTTT.

The V call is TRBV12-3 or TRBV12-4, the J call TRBJ1-2, with D possibly being TRBD1 (5 bases). The CDR3 has 13 residues. V was trimmed by 1 base and J by 8 bases, leaving 11 bases between them. Written as DNA, the CDR3 is TGTGCCAGCAGTTTAGGGGGGGTTGGAGGCTACACCTTC. It specifies CASSLGGVGGYTF.

V gene TRBV5-4 combines with J gene TRBJ2-7, with TRBD2 identical over 7 bases. Trimming took 2 bases from V and 2 from J; bases not matched to a gene: 7. Germline V gene data show CDR1 as SGHNT and CDR2 as YYREEE (reference sequence). This CDR3 has 15 amino acids. Written as DNA, the CDR3 is TGTGCCAGCAGCTTCCCGGGGCGGGGGACCTACGAGCAGTACTTC. Translating gives CASSFPGRGTYEQYF.

The chain employs TRBV3-1 (or the pseudogene TRBV3-2) and TRBJ1-1; no definite D call. The CDR3 totals 14 residues. Trimming removed 6 bases from V and 2 bases from J, with 13 bases in between. In germline, CDR1 is LGHDT, CDR2 YNNKEL (reference sequence). As DNA, the CDR3 is TGTGCCAGCAGTTTCAAGGTGGGTAACACTGAAGCTTTCTTT. It translates to CASSFKVGNTEAFF.

The sample holds a few counts of this clone. The chain combines TRBV5-1 with TRBJ2-7; maybe TRBD2 (5 bases). V lost 4 bases and J lost 2, with 10 bases in between. From germline, CDR1 is SGHRS and CDR2 YFSETQ. The CDR3 spans 13 residues. This chain's CDR3 is CASSAGPPYEQYF. In DNA form, the CDR3 reads TGCGCCAGCAGCGCGGGTCCTCCCTACGAGCAGTACTTC.

The chain recombines TRBV19 with TRBJ1-1; no clear D gene. Germline CDR1 LNHDA, CDR2 SQIVND (reference sequence). The CDR3 is made up of 11 amino acids. Trimming took off 10 bases at V and 5 bases at J, with 11 bases between the two ends. The CDR3 here is CATYLGTEAFF. The CDR3 bases are TGTGCCACTTACTTGGGGACTGAAGCTTTCTTT.

CDR3 sequence (DNA): TGTGCCAGCAGCAGAGGGGGGCAATACTACGAGCAGTACTTC. As protein: CASSRGGQYYEQYF. The chain links TRBV7-9 to TRBJ2-7; TRBD1 or TRBD2 may be the D gene (6 bases each). V dropped 5 bases and J dropped 3 bases, with 14 bases sitting between them. The CDR3 contains 14 residues. Germline V CDR1 and CDR2: SEHNR, FQNEAQ (reference sequence).

CDR3 coding DNA: TGTGCCAGCTATAGACAGGATTATCAGCCCCAGCATTTT. Translation: CASYRQDYQPQHF. This rearrangement joins TRBV28 to TRBJ1-5; D perhaps matches TRBD1 (6 bases). Germline lookup yields CDR1 MDHEN and CDR2 SYDVKM. This CDR3 contains 13 residues. The V end lost 8 bases, the J end lost 5 bases, and 13 bases lay between the germline ends.